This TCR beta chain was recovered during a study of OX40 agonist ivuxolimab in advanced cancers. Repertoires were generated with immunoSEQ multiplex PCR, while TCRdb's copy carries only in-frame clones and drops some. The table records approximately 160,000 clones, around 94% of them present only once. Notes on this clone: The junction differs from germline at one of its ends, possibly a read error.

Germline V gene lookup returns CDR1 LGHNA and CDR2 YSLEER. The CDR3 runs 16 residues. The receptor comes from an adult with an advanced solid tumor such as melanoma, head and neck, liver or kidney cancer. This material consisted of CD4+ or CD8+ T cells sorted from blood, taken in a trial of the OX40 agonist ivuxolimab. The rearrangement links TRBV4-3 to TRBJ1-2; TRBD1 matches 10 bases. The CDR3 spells CASSQVGQGVGYGHTF. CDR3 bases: TGCGCCAGCAGCCAAGTAGGACAGGGGGTGGGCTATGGCCACACCTTC.